These T cell receptor beta chains were read from a single sample in a study of shared clonotypes between healthy human individuals. Clones were sequenced by immunoSEQ multiplex PCR, and TCRdb holds only the in-frame ones, with some missing. The table records millions of clones, approximately 95% of them present only once. The sequenced sample was naive CD4+ T cells from PBMCs. These receptor sequences come from a man aged 18 to 30 in good health. Some clones in this sample may be carry-over from other donors' samples. CDR3s include the opening cysteine and the closing phenylalanine or tryptophan. D genes are given only for firm matches. Expanded clones get a size class; other rows say once, few or many, or leave the size out.

DNA | CDR3 | J | D | V | size
TGTGCCAGCAGTTTAAAGCTCCAGAACACTGAAGCTTTCTTT | CASSLKLQNTEAFF | TRBJ1-1 | - | TRBV28 | -
TGTGCCAGCTCGGGTAGGGGTGCAAGCGGGGGAGACTACGAGCAGTACTTC | CASSGRGASGGDYEQYF | TRBJ2-7 | TRBD2 | TRBV18 | -
TGTGCCAGCAGTTACGATGGGCGGCCGGGCTACGAGCAGTACTTC | CASSYDGRPGYEQYF | TRBJ2-7 | - | TRBV6-6 | -
TGTGCCAGCAGCTTAGTCGGTCGGGGACAAGGCTACGAGCAGTACTTC | CASSLVGRGQGYEQYF | TRBJ2-7 | - | TRBV11-3 | once
TGCGCCAGCAGCTTGGAGAGCTCTGGGGCCAACGTCCTGACTTTC | CASSLESSGANVLTF | TRBJ2-6 | - | TRBV5-1 | -
TGTGCCAGCAGGACCGGGACTAGCGGGAGTGAGCAGTACTTC | CASRTGTSGSEQYF | TRBJ2-7 | TRBD2 | TRBV7-3 | -
TGCGCCAGCAGCTTGGCAGGTGAAGGGAGAGACACCATATATTTT | CASSLAGEGRDTIYF | TRBJ1-3 | - | TRBV5-1 | -
TGTGCCAGCAGCTCTGAGCCAACCGTCTACAATGAGCAGTTCTTC | CASSSEPTVYNEQFF | TRBJ2-1 | - | TRBV9 | -
TGTGCCAGCAGCTTTGGAGAAGAGACCCAGTACTTC | CASSFGEETQYF | TRBJ2-5 | - | TRBV7-9 | -
TGTGCCAGCAGCCCACCTGGTGATCAGCCCCAGCATTTT | CASSPPGDQPQHF | TRBJ1-5 | - | TRBV11-2 | -
TGCAGTGCTATTCCGAACACTGAAGCTTTCTTT | CSAIPNTEAFF | TRBJ1-1 | - | TRBV20-1 | -
TGTGCCAGCAGCTTTAGCACAGATACGCAGTATTTT | CASSFSTDTQYF | TRBJ2-3 | - | TRBV7-9 | few
TGTGCCAGCAGCCGACAGGGTGGCCAGCCCCAGCATTTT | CASSRQGGQPQHF | TRBJ1-5 | TRBD1 | TRBV6-5 | -
TGTGCCAGCAGGCTCCAGGGGGCAAGCTACGAGCAGTACTTC | CASRLQGASYEQYF | TRBJ2-7 | TRBD1 | TRBV27 | -
TGTGCCAGCAGCGTGGGACAGACTTACGAGCAGTACTTC | CASSVGQTYEQYF | TRBJ2-7 | TRBD1 | TRBV5-4 | -
TGTGCTAGTGGTTTGTTCCTGCGGGGGACCAATGAGCAGTTCTTC | CASGLFLRGTNEQFF | TRBJ2-1 | TRBD2 | TRBV12-5 | -
TGCGCCAGCAGTGAAGGTGAAAAACTGTTTTTT | CASSEGEKLFF | TRBJ1-4 | - | TRBV10-1 | few
TGTGCCAGCAGCTCAAGCGGCCCTAGCGGGTCCCACGAGCAGTACTTC | CASSSSGPSGSHEQYF | TRBJ2-7 | TRBD2 | TRBV7-6 | -
TGTGCCAGCATCGTATCCCGGGACTTGTACAATGAGCAGTTCTTC | CASIVSRDLYNEQFF | TRBJ2-1 | - | TRBV2 | -
TGTGCCACCAGCAGCCGAGTCTCTGGGGCCAACGTCCTGACTTTC | CATSSRVSGANVLTF | TRBJ2-6 | - | TRBV15 | -
TGTGCCAGCAGTGATGAGGCCGGGACAGGGGTTTTAACAGATACGCAGTATTTT | CASSDEAGTGVLTDTQYF | TRBJ2-3 | TRBD1 | TRBV2 | -